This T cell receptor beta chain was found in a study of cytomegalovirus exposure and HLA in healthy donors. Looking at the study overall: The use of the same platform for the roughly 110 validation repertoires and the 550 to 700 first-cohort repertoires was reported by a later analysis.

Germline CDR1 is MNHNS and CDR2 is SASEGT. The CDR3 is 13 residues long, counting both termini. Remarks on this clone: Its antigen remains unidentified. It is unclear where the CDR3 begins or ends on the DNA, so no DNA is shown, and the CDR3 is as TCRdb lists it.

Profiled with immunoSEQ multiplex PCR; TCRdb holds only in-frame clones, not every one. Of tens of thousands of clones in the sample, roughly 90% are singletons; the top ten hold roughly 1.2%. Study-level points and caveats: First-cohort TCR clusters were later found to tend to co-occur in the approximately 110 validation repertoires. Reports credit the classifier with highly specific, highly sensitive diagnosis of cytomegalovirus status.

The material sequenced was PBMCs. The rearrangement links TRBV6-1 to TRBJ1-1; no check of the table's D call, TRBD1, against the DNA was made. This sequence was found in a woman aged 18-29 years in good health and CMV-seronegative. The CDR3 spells CASILGLNTEAFF.